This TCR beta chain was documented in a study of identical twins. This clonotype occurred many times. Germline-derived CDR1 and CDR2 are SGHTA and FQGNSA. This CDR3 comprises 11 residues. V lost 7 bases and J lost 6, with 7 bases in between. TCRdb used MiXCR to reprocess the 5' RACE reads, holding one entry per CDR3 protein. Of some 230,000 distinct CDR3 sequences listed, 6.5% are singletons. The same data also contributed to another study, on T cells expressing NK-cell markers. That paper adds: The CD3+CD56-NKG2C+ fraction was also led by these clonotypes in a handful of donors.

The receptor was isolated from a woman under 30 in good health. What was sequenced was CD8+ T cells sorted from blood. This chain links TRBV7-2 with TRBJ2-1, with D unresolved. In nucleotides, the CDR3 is TGTGCCAGCACCCTCTTCAATGAGCAGTTCTTC. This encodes CASTLFNEQFF.